What follows are 20 T cell receptor beta chains derived from one specimen sequenced in a study of cytomegalovirus exposure and HLA in healthy donors. Both 60 Vbeta primers and 13 Jbeta primers went into the PCR. Measured with immunoSEQ multiplex PCR; TCRdb has only the in-frame clones, and not every one. The data contain hundreds of thousands of clones, about 70% of them singletons. Sequencing was carried out using PBMCs. The receptor source for this set is a woman in her 30s in good health and CMV-seronegative.

This chain connects TRBV5-6 to TRBJ2-2; D might be TRBD2 (6 bases). Germline values: CDR1 SGHDT, CDR2 YYEEEE. The V end was cut by 3 bases, the J end by 9 bases, with 18 bases between. This CDR3 has 15 amino acids. CDR3 loop: CASSSRDSFSRELFF. CDR3 sequence (DNA): TGTGCCAGCAGCTCTCGGGACTCCTTCTCGAGGGAGCTGTTTTTT.

The J gene is TRBJ2-2, the V gene TRBV7-9, with D possibly being TRBD1 (5 bases). CDR3 length equals 16 residues. The germline CDR1 and CDR2 sequences are SEHNR and FQNEAQ (reference sequence). V gave up 3 bases and J gave up 0 bases, with 11 bases separating them. CDR3 coding DNA: TGTGCCAGCAGCTTGGAACAGGCATCGAACACCGGGGAGCTGTTTTTT. Amino acid sequence: CASSLEQASNTGELFF.

V usage is TRBV2 and J usage is TRBJ2-7, with a possible D match to TRBD2 (5 bases). CDR3 length equals 10 residues. The V end was cut by 3 bases, the J end by 11 bases, with 8 bases between. The germline gives CDR1 SNHLY, CDR2 FYNNEI. The CDR3 is CASSDEEEYF. CDR3 in DNA: TGTGCCAGCAGTGATGAGGAGGAGTACTTC.

The gene calls are TRBV10-2 and TRBJ2-7, with 9 bases lining up with TRBD1. CDR1 WSHSY and CDR2 SAAADI come from the germline V gene. CDR3 length: 16 amino acids. J gave up 9 bases and V 3 bases, and 15 bases lay outside the gene matches. The CDR3 DNA reads as TGCGCCAGCAGTGATCATAGGACAGGGGAAGGGATGGGGCAGTACTTC. It yields the protein CASSDHRTGEGMGQYF.

This chain joins TRBV5-1 and TRBJ2-7; D not resolved. The V and J ends lost 5 bases and 6 bases respectively, with 18 bases between them. The CDR3 consists of 14 residues. Germline-derived CDR1 and CDR2 are SGHRS and YFSETQ. CDR3 protein: CASSDPTRFPEQYF. The CDR3 DNA reads as TGCGCCAGCAGTGATCCCACCAGGTTTCCCGAGCAGTACTTC.

A single count supports this clone. V usage is TRBV7-2 and J usage is TRBJ1-4, with a weak D call TRBD1 (6 bases). V was pared by 5 bases and J by 8 bases, with 15 bases between. The CDR3 has 14 residues. In germline, CDR1 is SGHTA, CDR2 FQGNSA. CDR3 coding DNA: TGTGCCAGCAGCCACAATGGTGGGACAGAAAAACTGTTTTTT. It codes for CASSHNGGTEKLFF.

This sequence joins TRBV5-6 and TRBJ2-1; 13 nucleotides line up with TRBD2. Germline V gene data show CDR1 as SGHDT and CDR2 as YYEEEE. The V gene end was trimmed by 4 bases and the J gene end by 7 bases; junction bases not matched to a gene: 5. This CDR3 is built from 15 residues. In DNA form, the CDR3 reads TGTGCCAGCAGCCTCGGACTAGCGGGAGAGAATGAGCAGTTCTTC. This gives the protein CASSLGLAGENEQFF.

The chain recombines TRBV6-6 with TRBJ1-1; TRBD1 matches at 9 bases. Germline V gene sequence: CDR1 MNHNY, CDR2 SVGAGI (reference sequence). Trimming took 2 bases from V and 4 from J; bases not matched to a gene: 5. The CDR3 consists of 15 residues. The CDR3 sequence is CASSYGTGIGTEAFF. The CDR3 nucleotides are TGTGCCAGCAGTTACGGGACAGGGATAGGCACTGAAGCTTTCTTT.

The CDR3 is CASTLGQGARGTEAFF. The CDR3 DNA follows: TGTGCCAGTACATTGGGGCAGGGGGCAAGGGGCACTGAAGCTTTCTTT. The gene calls are TRBV19 and TRBJ1-1; TRBD1 matches at 8 bases. This CDR3 contains 16 residues. V was pared by 7 bases and J by 4 bases, with 14 bases of the junction left unmatched. Germline V gene data show CDR1 as LNHDA and CDR2 as SQIVND (reference sequence).

The chain recombines TRBV5-6 with TRBJ2-7; 7 bases align to TRBD1. This CDR3 comprises 15 residues. Germline loops: CDR1 SGHDT, CDR2 YYEEEE. After removal of 6 bases from V and 4 bases from J, the junction contained 13 bases not matched to a gene. The CDR3 region has the DNA TGTGCCAGCAAATCAGCCGAGACAGGGAAGTACGAGCAGTACTTC. It encodes CASKSAETGKYEQYF. Full variable domain (remainder filled in from reference TRBV5-6 and TRBJ2-7): DAGVTQSPTHLIKTRGQQVTLRCSPKSGHDTVSWYQQALGQGPQFIFQYYEEEERQRGNFPDRFSGHQFPNYSSELNVNALLLGDSALYLCASKSAETGKYEQYFGPGTRLTVT.

The CDR3, as DNA: TGTGCTTTTTTCTCCTACTCTGGAAACACCATATATTTT. Protein sequence: CAFFSYSGNTIYF. The chain carries TRBV7-9 and TRBJ1-3, with D unresolved. The CDR3 totals 13 residues. CDR1 SEHNR and CDR2 FQNEAQ come from the germline V gene (reference sequence).

The chain combines TRBV5-1 with TRBJ2-2; D unclear. Between the trimmed V and J ends, which lost 0 bases and 3 bases, there was a span of 3 bases. This CDR3 has 13 amino acids. Germline CDR1 reads SGHRS; CDR2 reads YFSETQ. The chain's CDR3 is CASSLAYTGELFF. The CDR3 region has the DNA TGCGCCAGCAGCTTGGCCTACACCGGGGAGCTGTTTTTT.

The chain combines TRBV5-1 with TRBJ1-2, with 9 bases identical to TRBD1. With 2 bases clipped from V and 5 bases from J, the junction kept 7 bases outside the gene matches. CDR1 and CDR2 from the germline V gene are SGHRS and YFSETQ. This CDR3 comprises 15 residues. The CDR3 nucleotides read TGCGCCAGCAGCTTAGAAGGACAGGGGTTATATGGCTACACCTTC. Translating it yields CASSLEGQGLYGYTF. Based on the CDR3 plus reference TRBV5-1 and TRBJ1-2, the full variable domain is KAGVTQTPRYLIKTRGQQVTLSCSPISGHRSVSWYQQTPGQGLQFLFEYFSETQRNKGNFPGRFSGRQFSNSRSEMNVSTLELGDSALYLCASSLEGQGLYGYTFGSGTRLTVV.

The table lists this clone with many counts. This chain connects TRBV7-2 to TRBJ1-1, with a possible D match to TRBD1 (6 bases). Germline CDR1 is SGHTA and CDR2 is FQGNSA. The ends were cut back, 2 bases at V and 1 base at J, with 11 bases in the middle. The CDR3 runs 15 residues. As DNA, the CDR3 is TGTGCCAGCAGCTTAACGTCACAGGGGAACACTGAAGCTTTCTTT. It translates to CASSLTSQGNTEAFF.

The V and J genes are TRBV10-1 and TRBJ2-7, with D unresolved. V was shortened by 0 bases and J by 3 bases, with 12 bases between the two germline ends. Germline V gene lookup returns CDR1 WNHNN and CDR2 SYGVQD (reference sequence). The CDR3 covers 15 residues. CDR3 in DNA: TGCGCCAGCAGTGAGTCGCTAGGTCCGGACTACGAGCAGTACTTC. Protein product: CASSESLGPDYEQYF.

The chain is built from TRBV19 and TRBJ1-5; 9 nucleotides align to TRBD1. The germline V gene has CDR1 LNHDA and CDR2 SQIVND (reference sequence). The CDR3 consists of 16 residues. The V and J ends lost 9 bases and 6 bases, in that order; junction bases with no gene match: 15. CDR3 loop: CARTNTGTGICQPQHF. CDR3 in DNA: TGTGCCAGAACTAATACCGGGACAGGGATCTGTCAGCCCCAGCATTTT. Combining the CDR3 with reference TRBV19 and TRBJ1-5 gives the whole variable domain DGGITQSPKYLFRKEGQNVTLSCEQNLNHDAMYWYRQDPGQGLRLIYYSQIVNDFQKGDIAEGYSVSREKKESFPLTVTSAQKNPTAFYLCARTNTGTGICQPQHFGDGTRLSIL.

V is TRBV4-2 and J is TRBJ1-1; TRBD1 might be the D (6 bases). V was trimmed by 5 bases and J by 0 bases, leaving 16 bases between them. From germline, CDR1 is LGHNA and CDR2 YNFKEQ. The CDR3 has 16 amino acids. CDR3 protein: CASSEAGAGMNTEAFF. CDR3 in DNA: TGTGCCAGCAGCGAAGCAGGGGCAGGCATGAACACTGAAGCTTTCTTT.

This chain joins TRBV29-1 and TRBJ1-2; possible D gene TRBD1, 6 bases. The CDR3 has 11 amino acids. Deletions cut 6 bases from V and 6 bases from J, with 11 bases between. The V gene's germline CDR1 is SQVTM and CDR2 ANQGSEA. CDR3 sequence reads: CSVQGLDGYTF. The CDR3 DNA follows: TGCAGCGTCCAGGGGCTGGATGGCTACACCTTC. The entire variable domain, with the rest obtained from reference TRBV29-1 and TRBJ1-2, is as follows: SAVISQKPSRDICQRGTSLTIQCQVDSQVTMMFWYRQQPGQSLTLIATANQGSEATYESGFVIDKFPISRPNLTFSTLTVSNMSPEDSSIYLCSVQGLDGYTFGSGTRLTVV.

This clone is a singleton in its sample. The rearrangement links TRBV6-5 to TRBJ1-5; TRBD1 might be the D (5 bases). The V end was cut by 6 bases, the J end by 0 bases, with 9 bases between. Germline assignment: CDR1 MNHEY and CDR2 SVGAGI. This CDR3 has 14 amino acids. The CDR3 DNA reads TGTGCCAGCAGCCCGACAGATAGCAATCAGCCCCAGCATTTT. It translates to CASSPTDSNQPQHF.

This chain uses TRBV7-3 with TRBJ1-1; D is possibly TRBD1 (6 bases). The CDR3 has 15 residues. Germline CDR1 is SGHTA and CDR2 is FQGTGA. Trimming stripped 5 bases from V and 0 bases from J, with 13 bases between. The CDR3 DNA sequence: TGTGCCAGCAGCCGGGCGGGGGGCTTGAACACTGAAGCTTTCTTT. This sequence encodes CASSRAGGLNTEAFF.